These 5 T cell receptor beta chains share one sample of origin, sequenced in a study of cytomegalovirus exposure and HLA in healthy donors. The primer mix had 60 Vbeta and 13 Jbeta primers. The table came from immunoSEQ multiplex PCR; TCRdb's copy has only in-frame clones and leaves some out. Of roughly 100,000 clones in the sample, more than 75% were seen once. The source material was PBMCs. These receptors originate from a woman in her thirties or forties in good health and CMV-seronegative.

The V gene is TRBV7-9, the J gene TRBJ2-5; 7 nucleotides align to TRBD2. Unmatched junction bases numbered 9, after V lost 0 bases and J lost 11 bases. Germline assignment: CDR1 SEHNR and CDR2 FQNEAQ (reference sequence). The CDR3 totals 14 residues. The CDR3 is CASSLALGGREQYF. The CDR3 DNA follows: TGTGCCAGCAGCTTAGCGCTTGGCGGGAGAGAGCAGTACTTC.

This chain joins TRBV7-3 and TRBJ1-1; a weak D match, TRBD1 (6 bases). Germline loops: CDR1 SGHTA, CDR2 FQGTGA. Trimming shortened V by 6 bases and J by 0 bases, and 8 bases separated the two germline ends. This CDR3 has 13 residues. The CDR3 bases are TGTGCCAGCAGTACAGGGTTGAACACTGAAGCTTTCTTT. Protein: CASSTGLNTEAFF.

The chain uses TRBV4-3 and TRBJ2-1, with 11 bases lining up with TRBD2. CDR1 is LGHNA, CDR2 YSLEER, per germline. After removal of 3 bases from V and 4 bases from J, the junction contained 5 bases not matched to a gene. The CDR3 runs to 16 residues. Written as DNA, the CDR3 is TGCGCCAGCAGCCATGCTCTAGCGGGAGGTTACAATGAGCAGTTCTTC. Protein product: CASSHALAGGYNEQFF.

The rearrangement joins TRBV20-1 to TRBJ1-1; D gene ambiguous. The CDR3 sequence is 11 residues long. The germline V gene encodes CDR1 DFQATT and CDR2 SNEGSKA (reference sequence). The CDR3 protein is CSLPTGLEAFF. The CDR3 nucleotides are TGCAGCCTCCCCACGGGTCTTGAAGCTTTCTTT.

J is TRBJ1-6 and V is TRBV4-1; D possibly corresponds to TRBD1 (6 bases). CDR3 length equals 15 residues. Trimming took 4 bases from V and 8 from J, leaving 15 bases between them. In germline, CDR1 is MGHRA, CDR2 YSYEKL. The CDR3, as DNA: TGCGCCAGCAGCCTCCAGGGACAAAGAGATTCACCCCTCCACTTT. It translates to CASSLQGQRDSPLHF.